This T cell receptor (beta chain) was profiled in a study of CD8 T cells in ankylosing spondylitis. This clonotype was observed a handful of times. From germline, CDR1 is SGHTA and CDR2 FQGNSA. This CDR3 region has 13 residues. V shed 3 bases and J 9 bases; nucleotides not matched to a gene: 4. MiXCR was run by TCRdb on the 5' RACE reads, yielding one entry per CDR3 protein. The data contain about 250,000 distinct CDR3 sequences, 20% to 30% of them seen just once; the ten biggest clones take up over 0.55%. The rearrangement joins TRBV7-2 to TRBJ2-2; 7 bases are shared with TRBD2. The material sequenced was blood, either unsorted or a sorted T cell fraction (not recorded which). The clonotype originates from a male donor with ankylosing spondylitis or in good health (not recorded which). The CDR3 spells CASSFPAGRELFF. The CDR3 DNA is TGTGCCAGCAGCTTCCCAGCGGGACGGGAGCTGTTTTTT.